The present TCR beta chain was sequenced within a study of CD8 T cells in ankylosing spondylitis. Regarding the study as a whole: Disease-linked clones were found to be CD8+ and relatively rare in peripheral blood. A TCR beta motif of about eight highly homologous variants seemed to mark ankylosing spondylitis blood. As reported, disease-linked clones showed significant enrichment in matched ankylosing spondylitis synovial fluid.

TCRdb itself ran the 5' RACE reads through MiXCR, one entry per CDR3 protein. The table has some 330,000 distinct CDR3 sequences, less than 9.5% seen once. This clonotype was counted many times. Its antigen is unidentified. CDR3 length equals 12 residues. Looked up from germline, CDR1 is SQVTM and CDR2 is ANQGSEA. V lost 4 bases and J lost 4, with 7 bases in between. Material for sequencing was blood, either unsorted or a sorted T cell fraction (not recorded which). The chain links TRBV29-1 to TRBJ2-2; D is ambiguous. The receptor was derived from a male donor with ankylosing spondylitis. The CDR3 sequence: CSVVVFTGELFF. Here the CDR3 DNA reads TGCAGCGTTGTGGTGTTCACCGGGGAGCTGTTTTTT.